The T cell receptor beta chain described here comes from a study of Ad26.COV2.S vaccination and SARS-CoV-2 variants. Study-level background: Once, or twice with 56 days between doses, Ad26.COV2.S was given intramuscularly.

Trimming removed 5 bases at V and 7 bases at J, with 18 bases between. Germline V gene data show CDR1 as SGHRS and CDR2 as YFSETQ. The CDR3 contains 15 residues. As for treatment: roughly 19 received Ad26.COV2.S at low or high dose, single or two shots; 5 received placebo; per-sample allocation not given. Material that was analyzed had been drawn on day 63 after the first vaccine or placebo injection. This Boston cohort included adults aged 18-55 years. Profiled with immunoSEQ multiplex PCR; TCRdb holds only in-frame clones, not every one. This table has approximately 340,000 clones, approximately 84% appearing once.

The clonotype comes from a person between 18 and 65 years old who received the Ad26.COV2.S COVID-19 vaccine or a placebo. The material sequenced was peripheral blood, taken in a trial of Ad26.COV2.S vaccine versus placebo. The genes are TRBV5-1 and TRBJ2-2, with D possibly being TRBD2 (5 bases). For the CDR3, the DNA is TGCGCCAGCAGTCAAATGACTGGGAGCGACGGGGAGCTGTTTTTT. Its translation: CASSQMTGSDGELFF.